This record concerns one T cell receptor beta chain sequence. Its antigen remains undetermined. Base-call qualities are not available, and no considerably larger clone is one nucleotide away. Sequencer: Illumina HiSeq 1500. TCRdb ran its own pipeline on the public reads, namely fastp trimming at Q25 and MiXCR clone calling, and kept in-frame beta chains. Rows are unified per CDR3 protein, each entry keeping the most common DNA and genes. In this sample the table shows about 530,000 distinct CDR3 sequences, about a quarter of which occur a single time. The ten largest clonotypes hold less than 15% of the sample. V was cut back by 6 bases and J by 2 bases, leaving a gap of 23 bases between them. CDR1 and CDR2 are drawn from the germline V gene: MNHEY, SVGAGI. From cysteine to phenylalanine, the CDR3 is 17 amino acids long. Only the CDR3 region is kept as DNA, spanning 51 bases read in frame from base 1.

The data stem from a study of T cell repertoires in cytomegalovirus infection (dated by TCRdb to about 2019). About the full investigation: Donor HLA type was relevant to the analysis, because carriage of CMV infection together with the matching HLA type was indicated by public TCR beta signatures.

Beyond this particular receptor, the publication reports: Carriers of CMV infection plus the relevant HLA type were discriminated by the cumulative frequency of public TCR beta family members in the study cohort and in an independent roughly 320-donor cohort. The ex vivo response was dominated by HLA-C-restricted CMV-specific TCR beta clonotypes, which also provided the single most frequent clonotype in two of eight donors.

The receptor was derived from a human donor in good health (CMV status not recorded). Some clones in this sample may be carry-over from other donors' samples. The rearranged chain carries TRBV6-5 and TRBJ2-7, with TRBD1 perhaps the D gene, on 7 matching bases. Sequenced: PBMCs. In nucleotide form, the sequence is TGTGCCAGCAGGAGAGCTGCAGGGGGGAGTCAGGCCTACGAGCAGTACTTC. Its protein reads: CASRRAAGGSQAYEQYF.